In this sample, the clone carrying this TCR beta chain turned up a few times. The data derive from a study of T-cell reconstitution after alpha-beta-depleted transplantation in children. For TCRbeta, the library was prepared with unique molecular identifiers. TCRdb redid the calling of the PCR reads with MiXCR, one entry per CDR3 protein. This sample yields about 230,000 distinct CDR3 sequences, of which 8% to 10% are seen a single time; about 6% belongs to the top ten. The sequence derives from a human donor who donated a stem cell graft to a child with acute lymphoblastic leukemia. The sample here was PBMCs from the stem cell graft donor, taken from the stem cell graft.

The CDR3 spells CASSFGPEKSTDTQYF. The CDR3 region has the DNA TGCGCCAGCAGCTTCGGACCGGAAAAGAGCACAGATACGCAGTATTTT. The chain joins TRBV5-1 to TRBJ2-3; D ambiguous. The CDR3 spans 16 residues. CDR1 SGHRS and CDR2 YFSETQ come from the germline V gene. Trimming removed 2 bases at V and 0 bases at J, with 13 bases between.